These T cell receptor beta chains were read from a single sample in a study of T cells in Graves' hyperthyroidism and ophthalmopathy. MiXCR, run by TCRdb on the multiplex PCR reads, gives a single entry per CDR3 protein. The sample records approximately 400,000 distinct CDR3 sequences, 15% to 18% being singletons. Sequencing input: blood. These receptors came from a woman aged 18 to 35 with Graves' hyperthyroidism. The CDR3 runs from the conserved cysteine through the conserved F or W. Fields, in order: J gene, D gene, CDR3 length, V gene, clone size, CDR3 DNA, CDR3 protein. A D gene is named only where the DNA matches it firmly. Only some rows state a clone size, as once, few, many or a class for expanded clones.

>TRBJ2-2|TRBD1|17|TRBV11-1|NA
TGTGCCAGCAGCTTAAATCCTGGGACAGGAGGGGCCGGGGAGCTGTTTTTT
CASSLNPGTGGAGELFF
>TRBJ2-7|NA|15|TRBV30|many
TGTGCCTGGAGTGTAGGGGGAGGGGGCGCCTACGAGCAGTACTTC
CAWSVGGGGAYEQYF
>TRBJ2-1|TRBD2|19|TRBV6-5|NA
TGTGCCAGCAGTTACTCGACCGTTGGACTAGCGGGTGCCTGGAATGAGCAGTTCTTC
CASSYSTVGLAGAWNEQFF
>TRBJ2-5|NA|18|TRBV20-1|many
TGCAGTGCTAGAGCTGCCGGAGGGGCAGGGGGGTACCAAGAGACCCAGTACTTC
CSARAAGGAGGYQETQYF
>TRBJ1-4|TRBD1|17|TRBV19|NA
TGTGCCAGTAGGGTGTCCGGGACAGGGTCGGCTAATGAAAAACTGTTTTTT
CASRVSGTGSANEKLFF
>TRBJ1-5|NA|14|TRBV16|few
TGTGCCAGCAGCCTCAGACAGCCCAATCAGCCCCAGCATTTT
CASSLRQPNQPQHF
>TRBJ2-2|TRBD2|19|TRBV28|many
TGTGCCAGCAGCCCAGGGCAGCGGGGGGCCTCCGCGCGAACCGGGGAGCTGTTTTTT
CASSPGQRGASARTGELFF
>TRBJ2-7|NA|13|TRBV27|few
TGTGCCAGCGCCCTTCATTGGTCCTACGAGCAGTACTTC
CASALHWSYEQYF
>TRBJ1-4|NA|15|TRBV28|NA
TGTGCCAGCAGTTCCCCAGGGGAAGAGGGTGAAAAACTGTTTTTT
CASSSPGEEGEKLFF
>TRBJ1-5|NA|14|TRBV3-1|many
TGTGCCAGCAGCCTTACAGGGAGCAATCAGCCCCAGCATTTT
CASSLTGSNQPQHF
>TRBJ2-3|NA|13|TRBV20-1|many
TGCAGTGCTAGAGATCCCAATACAGATACGCAGTATTTT
CSARDPNTDTQYF
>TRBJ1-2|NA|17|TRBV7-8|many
TGTGCCAGCAGCGGGCCCCCGGACCCCGTCATGGACTATGGCTACACCTTC
CASSGPPDPVMDYGYTF
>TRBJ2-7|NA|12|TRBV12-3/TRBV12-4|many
TGTGCCAGCAGTTTAAGGTCCTACGAGCAGTACTTC
CASSLRSYEQYF
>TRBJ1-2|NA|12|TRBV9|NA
TGTGCCAGCAGTAATGGCAGATATGGCTACACCTTC
CASSNGRYGYTF